One and the same sample provided the 28 T cell receptor beta chains below, sequenced in a study of cytomegalovirus exposure and HLA in healthy donors. Primers for the PCR totalled 60 Vbeta and 13 Jbeta. Generated by immunoSEQ multiplex PCR, the TCRdb table keeps only in-frame clones and is missing some. This sample has some 120,000 clones, with about 80% found just once. Source material: PBMCs. These receptors originate from a male donor in good health and CMV-seronegative.

Notes on this clone: A junction boundary mismatches the germline segment, possibly from a read error. CDR3 residues: CASGLGSGANYGYTF. In DNA form, the CDR3 reads TGCGCCAGCGGCTTGGGGTCGGGAGCTAACTATGGCTACACCTTC. V gene TRBV5-1 combines with J gene TRBJ1-2; D not certain. The germline CDR1 and CDR2 sequences are SGHRS and YFSETQ. CDR3 length: 15 residues.

The chain carries TRBV7-9 and TRBJ1-6, with TRBD1 matching 8 bases. The V segment lost 6 bases and the J segment 7 bases; nucleotides outside the gene matches: 5. This CDR3 contains 14 residues. Germline CDR1 SEHNR, CDR2 FQNEAQ (reference sequence). Here the CDR3 DNA reads TGTGCCAGCAGGGAAGACAGGGGCAATTCACCCCTCCACTTT. Its protein is CASREDRGNSPLHF. The complete variable domain, with remaining parts taken from reference TRBV7-9 and TRBJ1-6, reads DTGVSQNPRHKITKRGQNVTFRCDPISEHNRLYWYRQTLGQGPEFLTYFQNEAQLEKSRLLSDRFSAERPKGSFSTLEIQRTEQGDSAMYLCASREDRGNSPLHFGNGTRLTVT.

The chain couples TRBV5-1 to TRBJ1-2; TRBD1 is a possible D gene (5 bases). This CDR3 region has 13 residues. Germline V lookup: CDR1 SGHRS, CDR2 YFSETQ. Trimming removed 4 bases from V and 4 bases from J, with 11 bases in between. CDR3 amino acids: CASSQRDSYGYTF. CDR3 bases: TGCGCCAGCAGCCAACGAGACAGCTATGGCTACACCTTC. The variable domain in full, completed from reference TRBV5-1 and TRBJ1-2, reads KAGVTQTPRYLIKTRGQQVTLSCSPISGHRSVSWYQQTPGQGLQFLFEYFSETQRNKGNFPGRFSGRQFSNSRSEMNVSTLELGDSALYLCASSQRDSYGYTFGSGTRLTVV.

This chain connects TRBV5-5 to TRBJ2-7, with D possibly being TRBD2 (7 bases). V shed 5 bases and J shed 2 bases, with 14 bases lying between them. CDR3 size: 14 residues. Per germline, CDR1 SGHKS and CDR2 YYEKEE (reference sequence). The CDR3 bases are TGTGCCAGCAGGGCGGGGGCAGACGCCTACGAGCAGTACTTC. Translated, it gives CASRAGADAYEQYF.

The chain links TRBV30 to TRBJ2-5, with TRBD2 as a possible D gene (6 bases). The germline V gene has CDR1 GTSNPN and CDR2 SVGIG (reference sequence). The CDR3 totals 13 residues. Trimming cost V 3 bases and J 1 base, with 9 bases left between them. DNA for the CDR3: TGTGCCTGGAGGGGGACTTTCCAAGAGACCCAGTACTTC. This encodes CAWRGTFQETQYF.

J is TRBJ2-3 and V is TRBV5-8; maybe TRBD1 (6 bases). This CDR3 comprises 15 residues. V was cut by 0 bases and J by 1 base, with 9 bases left in between. Germline V lookup: CDR1 SGHTS, CDR2 YDEGEE. This chain's CDR3 is CASSLGRTGTDTQYF. The CDR3 nucleotides read TGTGCCAGCAGCTTGGGACGGACAGGCACAGATACGCAGTATTTT.

V and J are TRBV7-8 and TRBJ2-3, with a possible D match to TRBD2 (5 bases). The CDR3 contains 18 residues. Between the trimmed V and J ends, which lost 0 bases and 0 bases, there was a span of 16 bases. The germline V gene encodes CDR1 SGHVS and CDR2 FQNEAQ. CDR3 in DNA: TGTGCCAGCAGCTTAGCGACTCCAGGAGGTCCTAGCACAGATACGCAGTATTTT. Translated: CASSLATPGGPSTDTQYF.

CDR3 in DNA: TGTGCCTGGAGTGCCTTAGTAGCAGATACGCAGTATTTT. It specifies CAWSALVADTQYF. The rearrangement links TRBV30 to TRBJ2-3; D gene ambiguous. Trimming cost V 1 base and J 4 bases, with 9 bases left between them. The CDR3 length is 13 residues. Germline assignment: CDR1 GTSNPN and CDR2 SVGIG (reference sequence).

V usage is TRBV25-1 and J usage is TRBJ2-1, with TRBD1 identical over 11 bases. The length of the CDR3 is 17 residues. Germline CDR1 reads MGHDK; CDR2 reads SYGVNS. V was clipped by 6 bases and J by 8 bases; unmatched bases: 15. This CDR3 is CASSAYTEDRGHDEQFF. CDR3 bases: TGTGCCAGCAGCGCGTACACCGAGGACAGGGGGCATGATGAGCAGTTCTTC.

The rearrangement joins TRBV19 to TRBJ1-1, with D hard to call. Germline CDR1 reads LNHDA; CDR2 reads SQIVND (reference sequence). V was trimmed by 4 bases and J by 2 bases, leaving 11 bases between them. The CDR3 spans 14 residues. This CDR3 is CASSTREKNTEAFF. CDR3 nucleotides: TGTGCCAGTAGTACCCGGGAAAAAAACACTGAAGCTTTCTTT.

V and J are TRBV9 and TRBJ1-1; 8 bases agree with TRBD1. Germline CDR1 and CDR2: SGDLS and YYNGEE. V was pared by 4 bases and J by 0 bases, with 5 bases of the junction left unmatched. This CDR3 has 15 amino acids. CDR3 amino acids: CASSLRQGMNTEAFF. In DNA form, the CDR3 reads TGTGCCAGCAGCTTACGACAGGGGATGAACACTGAAGCTTTCTTT.

The CDR3 sequence is CASSPGQLEQFF. Written as DNA, the CDR3 is TGTGCCAGCAGCCCCGGACAACTAGAGCAGTTCTTC. This chain connects TRBV11-2 to TRBJ2-1; D possibly corresponds to TRBD1 (5 bases). This CDR3 contains 12 residues. CDR1 is SGHAT and CDR2 is FQNNGV in the germline V gene. The V and J ends lost 5 bases and 10 bases respectively, with 12 bases between them.

This sequence joins TRBV5-1 and TRBJ2-1; 7 bases are shared with TRBD2. This CDR3 has 17 amino acids. Germline V gives CDR1 SGHRS, CDR2 YFSETQ. Trimming removed 3 bases from V and 0 bases from J; junction bases left unmatched: 9. The CDR3 coding sequence is TGCGCCAGCAGCTGGAACTTAGGCGGGAGCTCCTACAATGAGCAGTTCTTC. It translates to CASSWNLGGSSYNEQFF. Full variable domain (rest looked up from reference TRBV5-1 and TRBJ2-1): KAGVTQTPRYLIKTRGQQVTLSCSPISGHRSVSWYQQTPGQGLQFLFEYFSETQRNKGNFPGRFSGRQFSNSRSEMNVSTLELGDSALYLCASSWNLGGSSYNEQFFGPGTRLTVL.

This chain joins TRBV10-1 and TRBJ2-2; 7 bases are shared with TRBD1. V shed 5 bases and J 6 bases; nucleotides not matched to a gene: 6. The CDR3 consists of 14 residues. Germline V gene lookup returns CDR1 WNHNN and CDR2 SYGVQD (reference sequence). This chain's CDR3 is CASSSYTGAGELFF. The CDR3 DNA follows: TGCGCCAGCAGTTCTTACACAGGGGCCGGGGAGCTGTTTTTT.

This clone was seen a single time. The chain links TRBV9 to TRBJ1-2; the D is unclear. The CDR3 is made up of 16 amino acids. Germline loops: CDR1 SGDLS, CDR2 YYNGEE. V lost 1 base and J lost 8, with 21 bases in between. In DNA form, the CDR3 reads TGTGCCAGCAGCGTACGAGGGAGTCCGTCGGTGCGGGGCTACACCTTC. Translated, it gives CASSVRGSPSVRGYTF.

The chain uses TRBV6-5 and TRBJ2-7; tentatively, D is TRBD1 (6 bases). The CDR3 runs 15 residues. Germline V lookup: CDR1 MNHEY, CDR2 SVGAGI. V lost 2 bases and J 5 bases, leaving 16 bases between the germline ends. CDR3 sequence (DNA): TGTGCCAGCAGTTACCAAGCCAGGGGACGGCACGAGCAGTACTTC. Translation gives CASSYQARGRHEQYF.

V is TRBV9 and J is TRBJ2-6; D remains unclear. V was cut by 1 base and J by 2 bases, with 4 bases left in between. This CDR3 has 14 amino acids. Looked up from germline, CDR1 is SGDLS and CDR2 is YYNGEE. This chain's CDR3 is CASSVSAGANVLTF. The CDR3 DNA is TGTGCCAGCAGCGTATCAGCTGGGGCCAACGTCCTGACTTTC.

The chain joins TRBV5-1 to TRBJ2-5; TRBD2 matches at 9 bases. This CDR3 region has 13 residues. Trimming removed 4 bases from V and 14 bases from J; junction bases left unmatched: 12. Germline V gene sequence: CDR1 SGHRS, CDR2 YFSETQ. The CDR3: CASSPGEAGGDYF. CDR3 nucleotide sequence: TGCGCCAGCAGCCCCGGGGAAGCGGGGGGAGATTACTTC.

The V and J genes are TRBV7-8 and TRBJ1-3; D perhaps matches TRBD1 (5 bases). This CDR3 spans 16 amino acids. V was shortened by 1 base and J by 0 bases, with 10 bases between the two germline ends. Germline V gene lookup returns CDR1 SGHVS and CDR2 FQNEAQ. CDR3 sequence reads: CASSLGGGISGNTIYF. DNA of the CDR3: TGTGCCAGCAGCTTAGGTGGGGGGATCTCTGGAAACACCATATATTTT.

V and J are TRBV6-1 and TRBJ2-7; TRBD1 matches at 7 bases. V was pared by 1 base and J by 0 bases, with 9 bases of the junction left unmatched. CDR1 is MNHNS, CDR2 SASEGT, per germline. The CDR3 is 17 amino acids. CDR3 coding DNA: TGTGCCAGCAGTGAAGTCTCAAGGGACAGAAGCTCCTACGAGCAGTACTTC. Amino acid sequence: CASSEVSRDRSSYEQYF.

V and J are TRBV2 and TRBJ1-1, with D uncertain. V was pared by 3 bases and J by 1 base, with 6 bases between. The CDR3 extends over 13 amino acids. CDR1 SNHLY and CDR2 FYNNEI come from the germline V gene. DNA of the CDR3: TGTGCCAGCAGTGAGTATAGGAACACTGAAGCTTTCTTT. Translated: CASSEYRNTEAFF.

V and J are TRBV7-2 and TRBJ1-5; D perhaps matches TRBD1 (5 bases). There are 13 residues in the CDR3. V was trimmed by 5 bases and J by 9 bases, leaving 14 bases between them. Germline CDR1 is SGHTA and CDR2 is FQGNSA. Here the CDR3 DNA reads TGTGCCAGCAGCCCTCCGGGACTCCGGCCCCAGCATTTT. Encoded protein: CASSPPGLRPQHF.

This chain links TRBV19 with TRBJ2-2; tentative D call: TRBD2 (5 bases). This CDR3 has 15 residues. V lost 2 bases and J 3 bases, leaving 10 bases between the germline ends. The V gene's germline CDR1 is LNHDA and CDR2 SQIVND (reference sequence). The DNA of the CDR3 is TGTGCCAGTAGTATACAGGAGAGGGACACCGGGGAGCTGTTTTTT. This translates into CASSIQERDTGELFF.

The chain recombines TRBV5-6 with TRBJ1-2, with 8 nucleotides matching TRBD1. J was trimmed by 2 bases and V by 1 base; bases with no gene match: 4. The CDR3 consists of 15 residues. Germline values: CDR1 SGHDT, CDR2 YYEEEE. CDR3 in DNA: TGTGCCAGCAGCTTGTTGACAGGGGACAACTATGGCTACACCTTC. Amino acid sequence: CASSLLTGDNYGYTF.

The count of this clone is one. The V and J genes are TRBV6-5 and TRBJ2-1, with a weak D call TRBD1 (5 bases). V lost 6 bases, J lost 9 bases, and 12 bases lay in between. From germline, CDR1 is MNHEY and CDR2 SVGAGI. CDR3 length equals 12 residues. CDR3 DNA: TGTGCCAGCAGCACTTCAGGGATTGAGCAGTTCTTC. Translating gives CASSTSGIEQFF.

V is TRBV19 and J is TRBJ2-5; 8 bases are shared with TRBD2. Gene TRBJ2-7 matches the end of the DNA better, so the J call may be wrong. The CDR3 covers 15 residues. Germline V CDR1 and CDR2: LNHDA, SQIVND (reference sequence). The CDR3 DNA follows: TGTGCCAGTAGTATAGGGGGACTAGACTCGGCCGAGCAGTACTTC. As protein: CASSIGGLDSAEQYF.

The chain combines TRBV10-1 with TRBJ1-1; unclear D gene. Germline assignment: CDR1 WNHNN and CDR2 SYGVQD (reference sequence). This CDR3 has 14 amino acids. Trimming took off 4 bases at V and 1 base at J, with 10 bases between the two ends. CDR3 amino acids: CASSGLGRNTEAFF. The CDR3, as DNA: TGCGCCAGCAGTGGGCTTGGCCGGAACACTGAAGCTTTCTTT.

This clone appeared a single time. This chain joins TRBV7-7 and TRBJ2-5; D remains unclear. CDR3 length: 13 residues. The V gene's germline CDR1 is SSHAT and CDR2 FNYEAQ (reference sequence). V was shortened by 3 bases and J by 5 bases, with 10 bases between the two germline ends. The CDR3 sequence is CASSFKSMETQYF. The CDR3, as DNA: TGTGCCAGCAGCTTTAAGTCTATGGAGACCCAGTACTTC.